Each of the 9 T cell receptor beta chains below was sequenced from the same sample in a study of early T cells in non-severe SARS-CoV-2 infection. TCRdb itself ran the 5' RACE reads through MiXCR, one entry per CDR3 protein. The profile shows about 23,000 distinct CDR3 sequences, 5% of them singletons. Sequenced: whole blood. The receptor source for this set is an adult who was a healthcare worker with PCR-confirmed SARS-CoV-2 infection or an uninfected control (not recorded which).

This clonotype appeared many times. The V and J genes are TRBV4-1 and TRBJ1-5; 8 nucleotides line up with TRBD1. Germline trimming cut 1 base from V and 5 bases from J; bases unmatched to any gene: 7. Germline V gene lookup returns CDR1 MGHRA and CDR2 YSYEKL. The CDR3 contains 16 residues. The CDR3 DNA is TGCGCCAGCAGCCAAGTTTCAGGGGGCATCGATCAGCCCCAGCATTTT. Translation: CASSQVSGGIDQPQHF.

This clonotype was seen repeatedly, ten times or more. The rearrangement links TRBV20-1 to TRBJ2-3, with TRBD2 identical over 9 bases. V gave up 3 bases and J gave up 5 bases; unmatched junction bases: 6. The CDR3 covers 14 residues. The germline CDR1 and CDR2 sequences are DFQATT and SNEGSKA (reference sequence). CDR3 sequence: CSASGGGAQDTQYF. The CDR3 DNA sequence: TGCAGTGCTAGCGGCGGGGGGGCTCAAGATACGCAGTATTTT.

The CDR3 DNA follows: TGTGCCTGGAGTGGCAGGGCCGCCTACGAGCAGTACTTC. Translating gives CAWSGRAAYEQYF. This chain links TRBV30 with TRBJ2-7, with D maybe TRBD1 (5 bases). This CDR3 is 13 amino acids long. Germline-derived CDR1 and CDR2 are GTSNPN and SVGIG (reference sequence). The V end lost 1 base, the J end lost 2 bases, and 9 bases lay between the germline ends.

In this sample, this clonotype is medium-sized. The chain employs TRBV3-1 and TRBJ2-7; D possibly uses TRBD1 or TRBD2 (5 bases each). The CDR3 runs 14 residues. CDR1 is LGHDT, CDR2 YNNKEL, per germline (reference sequence). Trimming cost V 0 bases and J 4 bases, with 10 bases left between them. DNA of the CDR3: TGTGCCAGCAGCCAAGATCTTTGGGGGTACGAGCAGTACTTC. This encodes CASSQDLWGYEQYF.

The rearrangement uses TRBV30 and TRBJ2-5; unclear D gene. The V and J ends lost 0 bases and 5 bases respectively, with 10 bases between them. This CDR3 has 13 amino acids. The V gene's germline CDR1 is GTSNPN and CDR2 SVGIG (reference sequence). CDR3 sequence: CAWSVYSLETQYF. As DNA, the CDR3 is TGTGCCTGGAGTGTATATAGCCTCGAGACCCAGTACTTC.

This clonotype appeared many times. This chain links TRBV7-9 with TRBJ2-7, with TRBD1 matching 8 bases. V gave up 5 bases and J gave up 7 bases; unmatched junction bases: 13. This CDR3 has 15 amino acids. Germline CDR1 reads SEHNR; CDR2 reads FQNEAQ (reference sequence). The CDR3 loop is CASSPLTTGDGEQYF. The CDR3 coding sequence is TGTGCCAGCAGCCCACTCACGACAGGGGATGGAGAGCAGTACTTC.

This chain links TRBV6-6 with TRBJ2-1; 7 positions match TRBD2. Germline values: CDR1 MNHNY, CDR2 SVGAGI (reference sequence). The V gene end was trimmed by 5 bases and the J gene end by 4 bases; junction bases not matched to a gene: 23. CDR3 length: 20 residues. The DNA for the CDR3 is TGTGCCAGCAGTGCTGACCGGGTGGGACTACTCCCATCCTTTTACAATGAGCAGTTCTTC. Amino acid sequence: CASSADRVGLLPSFYNEQFF.

The sample holds many counts of this clonotype. The rearrangement uses TRBV25-1 and TRBJ1-1; the D is unclear. The germline V gene encodes CDR1 MGHDK and CDR2 SYGVNS. Trimming left V 3 bases short and J 0 bases short, with 8 bases between. This CDR3 contains 14 residues. The CDR3 is CASSDRWMNTEAFF. The CDR3 DNA follows: TGTGCCAGCAGTGACAGGTGGATGAACACTGAAGCTTTCTTT.

This clonotype was seen repeatedly, ten times or more. The chain links TRBV5-1 to TRBJ1-2, with D perhaps matching TRBD1 (5 bases). V lost 5 bases and J 7 bases, leaving 12 bases between the germline ends. From germline, CDR1 is SGHRS and CDR2 YFSETQ. This CDR3 is 12 amino acids long. CDR3 residues: CASSWEGSGYTF. The CDR3 DNA follows: TGCGCCAGCAGTTGGGAGGGGAGTGGCTACACCTTC.